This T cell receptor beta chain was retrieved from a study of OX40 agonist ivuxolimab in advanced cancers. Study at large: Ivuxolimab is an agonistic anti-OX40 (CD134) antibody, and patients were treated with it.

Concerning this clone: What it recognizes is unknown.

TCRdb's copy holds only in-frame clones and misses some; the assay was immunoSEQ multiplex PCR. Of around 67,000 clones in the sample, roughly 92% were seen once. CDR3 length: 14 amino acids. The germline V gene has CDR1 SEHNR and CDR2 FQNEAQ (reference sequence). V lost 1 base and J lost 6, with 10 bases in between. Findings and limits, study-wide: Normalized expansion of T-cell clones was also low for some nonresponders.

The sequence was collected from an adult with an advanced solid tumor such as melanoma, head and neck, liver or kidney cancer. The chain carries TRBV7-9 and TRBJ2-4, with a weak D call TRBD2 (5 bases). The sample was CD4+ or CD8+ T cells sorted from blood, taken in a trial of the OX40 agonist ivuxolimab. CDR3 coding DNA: TGTGCCAGCAGCTTAGGAGTCGCGGGAAACATTCAGTACTTC. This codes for CASSLGVAGNIQYF.